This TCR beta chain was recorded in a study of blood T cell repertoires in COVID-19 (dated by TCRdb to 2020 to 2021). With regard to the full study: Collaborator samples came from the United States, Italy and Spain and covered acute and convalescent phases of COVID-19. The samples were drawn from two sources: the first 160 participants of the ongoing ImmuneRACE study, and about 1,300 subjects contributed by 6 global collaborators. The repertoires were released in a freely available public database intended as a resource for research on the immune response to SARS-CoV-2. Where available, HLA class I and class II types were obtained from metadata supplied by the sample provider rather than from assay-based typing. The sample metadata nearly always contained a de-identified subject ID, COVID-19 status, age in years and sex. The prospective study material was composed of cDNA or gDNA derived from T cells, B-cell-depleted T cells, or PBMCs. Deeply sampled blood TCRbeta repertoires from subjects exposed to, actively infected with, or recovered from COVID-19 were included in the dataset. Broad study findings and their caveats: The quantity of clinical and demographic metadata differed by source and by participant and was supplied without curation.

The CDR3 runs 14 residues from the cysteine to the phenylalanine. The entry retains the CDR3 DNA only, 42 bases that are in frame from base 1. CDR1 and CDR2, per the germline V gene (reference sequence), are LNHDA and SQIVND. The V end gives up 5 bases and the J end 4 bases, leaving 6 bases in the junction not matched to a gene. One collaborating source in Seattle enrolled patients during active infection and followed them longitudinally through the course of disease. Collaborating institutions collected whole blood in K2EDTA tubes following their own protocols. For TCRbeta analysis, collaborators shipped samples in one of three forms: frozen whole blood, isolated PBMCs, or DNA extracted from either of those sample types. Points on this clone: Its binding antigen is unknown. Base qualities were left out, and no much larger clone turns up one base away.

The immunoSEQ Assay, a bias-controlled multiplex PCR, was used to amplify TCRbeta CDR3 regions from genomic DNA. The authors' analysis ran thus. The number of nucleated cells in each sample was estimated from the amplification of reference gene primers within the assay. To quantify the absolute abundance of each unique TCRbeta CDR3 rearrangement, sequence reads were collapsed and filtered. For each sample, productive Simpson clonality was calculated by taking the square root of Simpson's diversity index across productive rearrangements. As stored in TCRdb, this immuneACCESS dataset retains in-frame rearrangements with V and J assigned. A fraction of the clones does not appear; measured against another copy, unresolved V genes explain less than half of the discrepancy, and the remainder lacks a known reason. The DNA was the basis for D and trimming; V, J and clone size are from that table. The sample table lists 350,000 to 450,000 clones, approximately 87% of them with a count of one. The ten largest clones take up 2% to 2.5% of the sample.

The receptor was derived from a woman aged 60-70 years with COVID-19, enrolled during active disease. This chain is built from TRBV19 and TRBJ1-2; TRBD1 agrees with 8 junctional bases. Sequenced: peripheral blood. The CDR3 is CASSWQGASYGYTF. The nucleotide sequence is TGTGCCAGTAGTTGGCAGGGGGCTTCCTATGGCTACACCTTC.